This T cell receptor beta chain came from a study of post-analysis software for immune sequencing data. Study context: The courses of disease that were included comprised relapsing-remitting, secondary progressive and progressive-relapsing multiple sclerosis.

Points on this clonotype: Its antigen is still unknown.

Study results and caveats: Roughly 5 TRBV segments, TRBV5-6, TRBV5-1 and TRBV20-1 among them, were found more frequent in patients than controls.

Unique molecular identifiers had been added to the TCR beta cDNA libraries. TCRdb fed the PCR reads into MiXCR, producing one record per CDR3 protein. The sample lists approximately 360,000 distinct CDR3 sequences, around 33% seen once, with about an eighth in the top ten. The V gene's germline CDR1 is MNHNS and CDR2 SASEGT. The CDR3 has 13 residues. The V end was cut by 8 bases, the J end by 3 bases, with 14 bases between. What was sequenced was blood. V gene TRBV6-1 combines with J gene TRBJ2-7; perhaps TRBD1 as D (5 bases). The TCR originated in a girl aged 5 to 17 with multiple sclerosis. The CDR3 DNA is TGTGCCAGCGCCCAGGGAACCGACTACGAGCAGTACTTC. Amino acid sequence: CASAQGTDYEQYF.